The next 8 T cell receptor beta chains were all read from a single sample in a study of Ad26.COV2.S vaccination and SARS-CoV-2 variants. Treatment meaning: roughly 19 received Ad26.COV2.S at low or high dose, single or two shots; about 5 received placebo; per-sample allocation not given. Vaccine and placebo recipients were sampled on day 63 after the first injection. Profiling relied on immunoSEQ multiplex PCR, and the TCRdb table lists in-frame clones only, not all of them. The repertoire includes fewer than 900,000 clones, 89% of them detected once, and around 1.5% sits in the top ten. The source material was peripheral blood, sampled in a trial of Ad26.COV2.S vaccine versus placebo. These receptor sequences come from a person between 18 and 65 years old who received the Ad26.COV2.S COVID-19 vaccine or a placebo.

This clone was observed once. The V call is TRBV10-2, the J call TRBJ2-7; D is uncertain. The CDR3 runs to 14 residues. Germline CDR1 and CDR2: WSHSY and SAAADI. V was shortened by 6 bases and J by 2 bases, with 14 bases between the two germline ends. The CDR3 sequence: CASRERRDTYEQYF. The CDR3 DNA sequence: TGCGCCAGCAGGGAGCGCCGAGATACCTACGAGCAGTACTTC.

The chain uses TRBV5-1 and TRBJ2-7; D possibly corresponds to TRBD2 (5 bases). V was cut by 4 bases and J by 0 bases, with 11 bases left in between. The length of the CDR3 is 14 residues. Germline V gene data show CDR1 as SGHRS and CDR2 as YFSETQ. CDR3 sequence reads: CASSAGPSSYEQYF. The CDR3, as DNA: TGCGCCAGCAGCGCGGGCCCCTCCTCCTACGAGCAGTACTTC. The full variable domain, rest sourced from reference TRBV5-1 and TRBJ2-7, is KAGVTQTPRYLIKTRGQQVTLSCSPISGHRSVSWYQQTPGQGLQFLFEYFSETQRNKGNFPGRFSGRQFSNSRSEMNVSTLELGDSALYLCASSAGPSSYEQYFGPGTRLTVT.

The chain combines TRBV3-1 (or the pseudogene TRBV3-2) with TRBJ2-3; 11 positions match TRBD2. Germline V CDR1 and CDR2: LGHDT, YNNKEL (reference sequence). This CDR3 has 17 residues. V shed 0 bases, J shed 3 bases, and the junction held 5 bases outside the gene matches. CDR3 protein: CASSQDLTSGGTDTQYF. CDR3 in DNA: TGTGCCAGCAGCCAAGATCTAACTAGCGGGGGTACAGATACGCAGTATTTT.

The chain combines TRBV6-1 with TRBJ2-3; the D is unclear. With 1 base removed from V and 4 bases from J, the gap between germline ends came to 9 bases. Germline CDR1 and CDR2: MNHNS and SASEGT. The CDR3 totals 14 residues. The CDR3 nucleotides read TGTGCCAGCAGTGAAGGTCCGAGCTCAGATACGCAGTATTTT. It specifies CASSEGPSSDTQYF.

Details on this clone: Other nucleotide sequences in the sample specify the same CDR3. This chain links TRBV19 with TRBJ1-5; no reliable D call. The CDR3 is 13 amino acids. Trimming pared 0 bases from V and 5 bases from J, leaving 5 bases between. Per the germline V gene, CDR1 is LNHDA and CDR2 is SQIVND (reference sequence). CDR3 DNA: TGTGCCAGTAGTATAGACGGGGATCAGCCCCAGCATTTT. As protein: CASSIDGDQPQHF. Combining the CDR3 with reference TRBV19 and TRBJ1-5 gives the whole variable domain DGGITQSPKYLFRKEGQNVTLSCEQNLNHDAMYWYRQDPGQGLRLIYYSQIVNDFQKGDIAEGYSVSREKKESFPLTVTSAQKNPTAFYLCASSIDGDQPQHFGDGTRLSIL.

This rearrangement joins TRBV23-1 to TRBJ1-5, with 7 bases identical to TRBD1. TRBV23-1 is filed as an ORF, its function uncertain. With V trimmed by 4 bases and J by 6 bases, 15 bases remained unmatched. The CDR3 loop spans 17 amino acids. The CDR3 DNA reads as TGCGCCAGCAGTCCCCCCCTACCGACAGGGTGGGGTCAGCCCCAGCATTTT. Translated, it gives CASSPPLPTGWGQPQHF.

The rearrangement links TRBV24-1 to TRBJ1-5, with 8 bases that match TRBD1. CDR3 size: 14 residues. V lost 10 bases and J lost 4; bases outside the gene matches: 8. The V gene's germline CDR1 is KGHDR and CDR2 SFDVKD. The CDR3, as DNA: TGTGCCACTCGTGGACAGGGCCTGAATCAGCCCCAGCATTTT. Its protein product is CATRGQGLNQPQHF.

V and J are TRBV29-1 and TRBJ1-3; D gene ambiguous. Germline CDR1 and CDR2: SQVTM and ANQGSEA. V was pared by 0 bases and J by 2 bases, with 17 bases between. This CDR3 spans 17 amino acids. DNA for the CDR3: TGCAGCGTTGAAGAAGCCGCTACAAGAGCGGCTGGAAACACCATATATTTT. It is translated as CSVEEAATRAAGNTIYF.